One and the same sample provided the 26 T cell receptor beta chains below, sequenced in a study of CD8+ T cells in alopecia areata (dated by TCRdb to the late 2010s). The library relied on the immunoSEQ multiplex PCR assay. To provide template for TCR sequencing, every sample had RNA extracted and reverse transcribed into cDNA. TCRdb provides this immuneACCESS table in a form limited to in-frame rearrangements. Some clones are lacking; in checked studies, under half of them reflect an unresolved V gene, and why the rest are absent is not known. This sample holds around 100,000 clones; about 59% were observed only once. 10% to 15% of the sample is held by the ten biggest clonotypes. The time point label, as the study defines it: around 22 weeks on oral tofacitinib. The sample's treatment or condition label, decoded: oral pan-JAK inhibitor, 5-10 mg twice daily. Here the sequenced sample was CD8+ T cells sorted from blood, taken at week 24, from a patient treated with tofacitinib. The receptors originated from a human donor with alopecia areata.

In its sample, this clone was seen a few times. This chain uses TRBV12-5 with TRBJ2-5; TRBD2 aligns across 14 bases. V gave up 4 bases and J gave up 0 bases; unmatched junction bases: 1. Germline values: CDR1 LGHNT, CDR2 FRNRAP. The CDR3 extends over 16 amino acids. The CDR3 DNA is TGTGCTAGTGGTTGGGGACTAGCGGGGGACCAAGAGACCCAGTACTTC. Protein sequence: CASGWGLAGDQETQYF.

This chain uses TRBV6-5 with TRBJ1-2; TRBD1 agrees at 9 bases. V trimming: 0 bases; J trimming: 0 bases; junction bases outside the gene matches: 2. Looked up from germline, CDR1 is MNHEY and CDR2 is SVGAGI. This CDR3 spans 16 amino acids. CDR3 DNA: TGTGCCAGCAGTTACTCCCGGGACAGGGCTAACTATGGCTACACCTTC. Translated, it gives CASSYSRDRANYGYTF.

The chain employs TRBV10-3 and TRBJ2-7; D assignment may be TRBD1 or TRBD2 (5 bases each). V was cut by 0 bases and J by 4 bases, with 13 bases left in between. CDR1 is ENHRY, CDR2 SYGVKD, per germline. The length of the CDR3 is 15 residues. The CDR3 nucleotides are TGTGCCATCAGTGAGTCTCGGGACCGTTCGTACGAGCAGTACTTC. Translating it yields CAISESRDRSYEQYF.

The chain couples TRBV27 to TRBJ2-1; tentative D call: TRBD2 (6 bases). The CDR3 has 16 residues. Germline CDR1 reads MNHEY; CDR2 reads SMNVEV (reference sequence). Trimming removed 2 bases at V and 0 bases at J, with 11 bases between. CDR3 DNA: TGTGCCAGCAGTTTAAATCGGGAGAGCTCCTACAATGAGCAGTTCTTC. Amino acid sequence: CASSLNRESSYNEQFF.

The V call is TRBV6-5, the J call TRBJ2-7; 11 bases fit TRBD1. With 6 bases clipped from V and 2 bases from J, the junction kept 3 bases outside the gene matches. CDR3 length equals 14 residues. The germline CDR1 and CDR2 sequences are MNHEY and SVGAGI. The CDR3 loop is CASSGQGATYEQYF. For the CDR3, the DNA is TGTGCCAGCAGCGGACAGGGGGCAACCTACGAGCAGTACTTC.

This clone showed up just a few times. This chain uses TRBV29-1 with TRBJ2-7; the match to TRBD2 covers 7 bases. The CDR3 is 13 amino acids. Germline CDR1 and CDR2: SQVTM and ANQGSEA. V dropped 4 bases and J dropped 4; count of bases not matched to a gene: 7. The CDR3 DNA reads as TGCAGCGTTGGAAGCGGGGAGTGGTACGAGCAGTACTTC. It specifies CSVGSGEWYEQYF.

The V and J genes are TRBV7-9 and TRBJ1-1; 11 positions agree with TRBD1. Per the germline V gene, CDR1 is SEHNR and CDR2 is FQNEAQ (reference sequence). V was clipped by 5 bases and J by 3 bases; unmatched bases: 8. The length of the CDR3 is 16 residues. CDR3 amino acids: CASSPGTGGRDTEAFF. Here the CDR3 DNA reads TGTGCCAGCAGCCCCGGGACAGGGGGTCGCGACACTGAAGCTTTCTTT.

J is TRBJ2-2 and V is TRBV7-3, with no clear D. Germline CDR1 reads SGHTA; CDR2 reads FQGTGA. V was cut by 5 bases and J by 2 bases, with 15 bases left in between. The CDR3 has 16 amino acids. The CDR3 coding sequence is TGTGCCAGCAGCCCCTACATCGATGTTAACACCGGGGAGCTGTTTTTT. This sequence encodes CASSPYIDVNTGELFF.

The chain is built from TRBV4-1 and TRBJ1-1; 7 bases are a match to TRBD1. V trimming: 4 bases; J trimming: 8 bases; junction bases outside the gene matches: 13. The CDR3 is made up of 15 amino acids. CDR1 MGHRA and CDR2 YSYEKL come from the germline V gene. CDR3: CASSLRDSLEGEAFF. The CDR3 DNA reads TGCGCCAGCAGCCTGCGGGACAGCTTGGAGGGGGAAGCTTTCTTT.

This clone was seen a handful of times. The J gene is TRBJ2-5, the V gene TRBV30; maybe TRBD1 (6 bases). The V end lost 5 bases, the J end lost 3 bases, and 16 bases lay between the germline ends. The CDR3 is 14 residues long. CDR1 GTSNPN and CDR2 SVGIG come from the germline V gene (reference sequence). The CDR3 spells CAWAAVGAEETQYF. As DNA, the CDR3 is TGTGCCTGGGCGGCTGTGGGGGCAGAAGAGACCCAGTACTTC.

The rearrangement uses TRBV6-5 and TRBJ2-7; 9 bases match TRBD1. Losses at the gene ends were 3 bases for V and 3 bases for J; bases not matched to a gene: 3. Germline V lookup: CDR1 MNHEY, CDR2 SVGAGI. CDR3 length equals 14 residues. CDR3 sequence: CASSYLDRGYEQYF. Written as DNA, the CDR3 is TGTGCCAGCAGTTATCTGGACAGGGGCTACGAGCAGTACTTC.

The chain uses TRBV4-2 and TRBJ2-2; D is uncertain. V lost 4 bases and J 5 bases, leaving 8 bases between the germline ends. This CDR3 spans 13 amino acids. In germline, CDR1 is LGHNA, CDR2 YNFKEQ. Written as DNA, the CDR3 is TGTGCCAGCAGCCTCGAGATGACCGGGGAGCTGTTTTTT. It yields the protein CASSLEMTGELFF.

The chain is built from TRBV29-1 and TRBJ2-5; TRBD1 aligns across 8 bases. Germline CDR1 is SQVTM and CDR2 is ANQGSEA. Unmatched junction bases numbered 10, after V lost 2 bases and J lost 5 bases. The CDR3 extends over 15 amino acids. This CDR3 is CSVEPHPTGVETQYF. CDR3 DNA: TGCAGCGTTGAACCCCACCCGACAGGGGTGGAGACCCAGTACTTC.

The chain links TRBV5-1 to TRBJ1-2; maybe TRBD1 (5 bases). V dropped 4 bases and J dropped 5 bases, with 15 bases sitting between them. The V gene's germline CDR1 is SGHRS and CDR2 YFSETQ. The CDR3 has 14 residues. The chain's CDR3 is CASSGLGVGYGYTF. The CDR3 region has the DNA TGCGCCAGCAGCGGCCTAGGGGTTGGGTATGGCTACACCTTC. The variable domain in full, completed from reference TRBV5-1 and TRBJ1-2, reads KAGVTQTPRYLIKTRGQQVTLSCSPISGHRSVSWYQQTPGQGLQFLFEYFSETQRNKGNFPGRFSGRQFSNSRSEMNVSTLELGDSALYLCASSGLGVGYGYTFGSGTRLTVV.

CDR3 bases: TGTGCCAGCAGTTCCCCACAGGGGTACCAAGAGACCCAGTACTTC. It is translated as CASSSPQGYQETQYF. This rearrangement joins TRBV27 to TRBJ2-5; 7 nucleotides align to TRBD1. Germline CDR1 is MNHEY and CDR2 is SMNVEV (reference sequence). V lost 4 bases and J lost 0; bases outside the gene matches: 5. The CDR3 length is 15 residues.

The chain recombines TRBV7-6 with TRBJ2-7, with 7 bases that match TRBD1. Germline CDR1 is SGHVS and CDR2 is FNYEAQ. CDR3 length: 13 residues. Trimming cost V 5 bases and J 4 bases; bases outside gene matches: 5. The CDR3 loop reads CASSLEQGYEQYF. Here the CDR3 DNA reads TGTGCCAGCAGCCTAGAACAGGGGTACGAGCAGTACTTC.

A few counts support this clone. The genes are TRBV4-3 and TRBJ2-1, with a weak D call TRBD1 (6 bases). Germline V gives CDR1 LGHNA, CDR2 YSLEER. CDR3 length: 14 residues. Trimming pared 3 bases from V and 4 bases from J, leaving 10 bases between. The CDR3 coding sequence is TGCGCCAGCAGCCAGGCAGGGGCTTACAATGAGCAGTTCTTC. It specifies CASSQAGAYNEQFF.

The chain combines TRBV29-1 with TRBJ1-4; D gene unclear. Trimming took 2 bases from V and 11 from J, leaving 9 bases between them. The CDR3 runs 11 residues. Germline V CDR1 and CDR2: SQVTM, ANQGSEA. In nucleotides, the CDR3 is TGCAGCGTTGAAAGGGAGGGTAAACTGTTTTTT. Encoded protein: CSVEREGKLFF.

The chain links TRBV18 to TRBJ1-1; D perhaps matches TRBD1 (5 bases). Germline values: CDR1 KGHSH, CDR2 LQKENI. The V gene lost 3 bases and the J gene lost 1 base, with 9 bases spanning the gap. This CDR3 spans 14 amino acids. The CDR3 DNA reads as TGTGCCAGCTCACCTGGACAAGGGAACACTGAAGCTTTCTTT. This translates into CASSPGQGNTEAFF.

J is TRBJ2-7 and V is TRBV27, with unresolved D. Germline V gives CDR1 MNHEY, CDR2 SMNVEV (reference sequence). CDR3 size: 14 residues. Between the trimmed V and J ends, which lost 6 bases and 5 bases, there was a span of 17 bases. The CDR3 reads CASRPLTYSHEQYF. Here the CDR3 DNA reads TGTGCCAGCAGACCCTTGACATATTCTCACGAGCAGTACTTC.

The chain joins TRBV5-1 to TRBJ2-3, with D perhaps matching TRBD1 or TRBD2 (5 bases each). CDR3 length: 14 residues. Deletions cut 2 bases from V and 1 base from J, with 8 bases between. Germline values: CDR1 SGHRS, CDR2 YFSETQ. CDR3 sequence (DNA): TGCGCCAGCAGCTTTCGAGGGGGCACAGATACGCAGTATTTT. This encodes CASSFRGGTDTQYF.

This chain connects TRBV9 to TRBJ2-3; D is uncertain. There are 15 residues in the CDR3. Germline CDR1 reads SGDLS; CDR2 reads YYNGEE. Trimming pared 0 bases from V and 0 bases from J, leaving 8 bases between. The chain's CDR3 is CASSVGGSSTDTQYF. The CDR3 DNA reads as TGTGCCAGCAGCGTAGGGGGATCAAGCACAGATACGCAGTATTTT.

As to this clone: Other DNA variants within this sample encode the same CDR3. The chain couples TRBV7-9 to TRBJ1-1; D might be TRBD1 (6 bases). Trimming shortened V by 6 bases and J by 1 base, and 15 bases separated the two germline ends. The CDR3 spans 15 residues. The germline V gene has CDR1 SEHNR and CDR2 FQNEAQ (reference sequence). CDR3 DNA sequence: TGTGCCAGCAGAGCACAACCGGGACAGAACACTGAAGCTTTCTTT. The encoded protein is CASRAQPGQNTEAFF.

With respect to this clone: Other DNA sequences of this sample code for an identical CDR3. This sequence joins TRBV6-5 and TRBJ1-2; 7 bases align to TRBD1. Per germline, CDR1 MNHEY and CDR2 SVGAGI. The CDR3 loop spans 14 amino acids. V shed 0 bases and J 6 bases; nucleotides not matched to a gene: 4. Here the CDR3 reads CASSYSEGADGYTF. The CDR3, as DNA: TGTGCCAGCAGTTACTCAGAGGGGGCAGATGGCTACACCTTC.

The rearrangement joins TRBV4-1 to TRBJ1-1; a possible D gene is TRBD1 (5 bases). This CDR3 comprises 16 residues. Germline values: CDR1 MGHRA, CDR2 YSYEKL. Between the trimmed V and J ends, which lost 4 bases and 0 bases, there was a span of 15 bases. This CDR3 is CASSPIGRTLNTEAFF. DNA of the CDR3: TGCGCCAGCAGCCCCATTGGGAGGACATTGAACACTGAAGCTTTCTTT.

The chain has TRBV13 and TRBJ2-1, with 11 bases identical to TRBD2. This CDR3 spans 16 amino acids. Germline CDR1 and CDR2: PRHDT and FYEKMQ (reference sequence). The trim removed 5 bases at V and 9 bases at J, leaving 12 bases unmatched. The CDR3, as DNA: TGTGCCAGCAGCACTAGCGGGGGCCCCAAAAAGAGTGAGCAGTTCTTC. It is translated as CASSTSGGPKKSEQFF. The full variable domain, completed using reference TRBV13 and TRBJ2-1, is AAGVIQSPRHLIKEKRETATLKCYPIPRHDTVYWYQQGPGQDPQFLISFYEKMQSDKGSIPDRFSAQQFSDYHSELNMSSLELGDSALYFCASSTSGGPKKSEQFFGPGTRLTVL.